This T cell receptor beta chain stems from a study of cytomegalovirus exposure and HLA in healthy donors. The PCR contained 60 Vbeta and 13 Jbeta primers. Clones were sequenced by immunoSEQ multiplex PCR, and TCRdb holds only the in-frame ones, with some missing. The data show some 120,000 clones, 55% to 65% seen once. This clone appeared a single time. The sequence was obtained from a woman between 40 and 55 years old in good health and CMV-seropositive. Specimen: PBMCs.

The CDR3 region has the DNA TGTGCCAGCAGCCAAGATCTGACTAGCGGGGTTTTCTACGAGCAGTACTTC. Protein sequence: CASSQDLTSGVFYEQYF. The V call is TRBV4-2, the J call TRBJ2-7; 11 bases agree with TRBD2. J was trimmed by 3 bases and V by 0 bases; bases with no gene match: 7. This CDR3 spans 17 amino acids. In germline, CDR1 is LGHNA, CDR2 YNFKEQ.